Below, 5 T cell receptor beta chains from the same sample are listed, as sequenced in a study of T-cell memory formation after mild COVID-19. From the 5' RACE reads, TCRdb called clonotypes with MiXCR, one entry per CDR3 protein. The profile shows around 150,000 distinct CDR3 sequences, roughly 31% of them singletons. The sample consisted of PBMCs or a T cell subset sorted from them (not recorded which). Receptors were obtained from an adult woman who had mild COVID-19 (a few samples of this study predate the infection). Cell type and time point are not known.

V and J are TRBV7-3 and TRBJ2-1; D is undetermined. Trimming left V 6 bases short and J 4 bases short, with 10 bases between. This CDR3 has 13 amino acids. The V gene's germline CDR1 is SGHTA and CDR2 FQGTGA. CDR3: CASSSGSYNEQFF. The CDR3 DNA is TGTGCCAGCAGTTCCGGGTCATACAATGAGCAGTTCTTC. The full variable domain, in which reference TRBV7-3 and TRBJ2-1 provide the parts outside the CDR3, is GAGVSQTPSNKVTEKGKYVELRCDPISGHTALYWYRQSLGQGPEFLIYFQGTGAADDSGLPNDRFFAVRPEGSVSTLKIQRTERGDSAVYLCASSSGSYNEQFFGPGTRLTVL.

Only a few counts were recorded for this clonotype. The CDR3 is CSVGGWGGINIQYF. In nucleotides, the CDR3 is TGCAGCGTCGGAGGTTGGGGGGGAATAAACATTCAGTACTTC. This sequence joins TRBV29-1 and TRBJ2-4; TRBD2 matches 7 bases. V lost 6 bases and J lost 6; bases outside the gene matches: 11. CDR3 length equals 14 residues. Germline V gene sequence: CDR1 SQVTM, CDR2 ANQGSEA.

The V gene is TRBV2, the J gene TRBJ2-1, with no clear D. V lost 6 bases to trimming and J lost 8 bases, with 8 bases between them. The CDR3 sequence is 11 residues long. Germline V gene data show CDR1 as SNHLY and CDR2 as FYNNEI. The CDR3 is CASRLGDEQFF. The CDR3 DNA is TGTGCCAGCAGACTTGGCGATGAGCAGTTCTTC.

The chain combines TRBV9 with TRBJ2-1; weak D call: TRBD2 (6 bases). This CDR3 spans 12 amino acids. Germline V gives CDR1 SGDLS, CDR2 YYNGEE. With 3 bases removed from V and 6 bases from J, the gap between germline ends came to 7 bases. CDR3 sequence: CASSGDSNEQFF. The DNA of the CDR3 is TGTGCCAGCAGCGGGGACTCCAATGAGCAGTTCTTC.

The chain carries TRBV5-1 and TRBJ2-1, with a weak D call TRBD2 (7 bases). Between the trimmed V and J ends, which lost 7 bases and 6 bases, there was a span of 14 bases. The CDR3 loop spans 13 amino acids. CDR1 SGHRS and CDR2 YFSETQ come from the germline V gene. DNA of the CDR3: TGCGCCAGCGGGGGGGCCGAAGGCAATGAGCAGTTCTTC. Translated, it gives CASGGAEGNEQFF.